This T cell receptor beta chain was identified during a study of regulatory T cells in long-lasting Graves disease. This clonotype was recorded at least ten times. Documented time point: newly diagnosed GD, antithyroid drugs for less than 3 months. With RNA extracted from PBMCs as input, the TCR library was made. Libraries of TCR beta came from iRepertoire HTBI primers plus Arm-PCR of CDR3 regions. One entry per CDR3 protein results from TCRdb running MiXCR on the multiplex PCR reads. The sample contains roughly 420,000 distinct CDR3 sequences, roughly 17% of which appear only once. Germline assignment: CDR1 SGHRS and CDR2 YFSETQ. CDR3 size: 14 residues. V lost 0 bases, J lost 3 bases, and 10 bases lay in between. These data were also reused for a study on T cells in Graves' hyperthyroidism and ophthalmopathy. From that study: HTBI primers were used for first-round RT-PCR of the TCR CDR3.

The sequences come from peripheral blood mononuclear cells (PBMCs), collected at new diagnosis, from a patient treated with antithyroid drugs. The chain has TRBV5-1 and TRBJ2-7; possibly TRBD1 for D (6 bases). The receptor's source is a woman between 18 and 29 years old with Graves disease. CDR3 bases: TGCGCCAGCAGCTTGGCAGGGGAGAACTACGAGCAGTACTTC. It yields the protein CASSLAGENYEQYF. Filled out from reference TRBV5-1 and TRBJ2-7, the complete variable domain reads KAGVTQTPRYLIKTRGQQVTLSCSPISGHRSVSWYQQTPGQGLQFLFEYFSETQRNKGNFPGRFSGRQFSNSRSEMNVSTLELGDSALYLCASSLAGENYEQYFGPGTRLTVT.